Below are 14 T cell receptor beta chains sequenced from a single sample in a study of T cell responses to AZD1222 COVID-19 vaccine. Generated by immunoSEQ multiplex PCR, the TCRdb table keeps only in-frame clones and is missing some. This sample has 100,000 or so clones, with 90% to 95% found just once. Sequencing used peripheral blood, obtained on day 0 of AZD1222 vaccination. The receptor set was obtained from an adult in good health.

The genes are TRBV5-4 and TRBJ1-2; a weak D match, TRBD1 (5 bases). Trimming removed 1 base at V and 7 bases at J, with 14 bases between. CDR3 length: 14 residues. CDR1 is SGHNT and CDR2 is YYREEE in the germline V gene (reference sequence). CDR3 loop: CASSLQGSTIGYTF. The DNA of the CDR3 is TGTGCCAGCAGCTTGCAGGGATCCACTATTGGCTACACCTTC.

This clone was recorded a few times. V gene TRBV2 combines with J gene TRBJ1-1, with D tentatively TRBD1 (6 bases). Per the germline V gene, CDR1 is SNHLY and CDR2 is FYNNEI. V was clipped by 6 bases and J by 0 bases, with 8 bases between them. This CDR3 has 13 amino acids. This CDR3 is CASSGQLNTEAFF. In DNA form, the CDR3 reads TGTGCCAGCAGCGGACAGCTGAACACTGAAGCTTTCTTT. Full variable domain (missing parts from reference TRBV2 and TRBJ1-1): EPEVTQTPSHQVTQMGQEVILRCVPISNHLYFYWYRQILGQKVEFLVSFYNNEISEKSEIFDDQFSVERPDGSNFTLKIRSTKLEDSAMYFCASSGQLNTEAFFGQGTRLTVV.

The chain combines TRBV15 with TRBJ2-3, with 8 bases matching TRBD2. This CDR3 spans 15 amino acids. V shed 0 bases and J 5 bases; nucleotides not matched to a gene: 4. Germline V CDR1 and CDR2: LNHNV, YYDKDF (reference sequence). The CDR3 reads CATSREGLERDTQYF. The CDR3 DNA reads as TGTGCCACCAGCAGAGAGGGACTAGAGCGAGATACGCAGTATTTT. Variable domain in full (rest from reference TRBV15 and TRBJ2-3): DAMVIQNPRYQVTQFGKPVTLSCSQTLNHNVMYWYQQKSSQAPKLLFHYYDKDFNNEADTPDNFQSRRPNTSFCFLDIRSPGLGDTAMYLCATSREGLERDTQYFGPGTRLTVL.

V gene TRBV5-4 combines with J gene TRBJ2-4; no clear D. The CDR3 sequence is 15 residues long. CDR1 is SGHNT and CDR2 is YYREEE in the germline V gene (reference sequence). V shed 1 base and J shed 1 base, with 9 bases lying between them. The CDR3 region is CASSLRAAAKNIQYF. DNA of the CDR3: TGTGCCAGCAGCTTGCGGGCCGCGGCCAAAAACATTCAGTACTTC.

The V call is TRBV3-1 (or the pseudogene TRBV3-2), the J call TRBJ1-1; 8 nucleotides match TRBD1. Trimming took 3 bases from V and 1 from J; bases not matched to a gene: 1. The CDR3 extends over 14 amino acids. CDR1 and CDR2 from the germline V gene are LGHDT and YNNKEL (reference sequence). CDR3 sequence reads: CASSQGQANTEAFF. CDR3 nucleotides: TGTGCCAGCAGCCAGGGACAGGCGAACACTGAAGCTTTCTTT.

This chain joins TRBV5-1 and TRBJ1-2; 7 bases agree with TRBD1. Germline V gene sequence: CDR1 SGHRS, CDR2 YFSETQ. This CDR3 contains 16 residues. The trim removed 0 bases at V and 2 bases at J, leaving 7 bases unmatched. CDR3 DNA sequence: TGCGCCAGCAGCTTGGGCCGCCGGGACAGAAACTATGGCTACACCTTC. This encodes CASSLGRRDRNYGYTF.

V gene TRBV19 combines with J gene TRBJ1-1; TRBD1 is a possible D gene (5 bases). This CDR3 has 15 residues. The germline V and J ends were trimmed by 2 bases and 1 base, with 11 bases remaining between them. CDR1 and CDR2 from the germline V gene are LNHDA and SQIVND (reference sequence). The CDR3, as DNA: TGTGCCAGTAGTATAACCTGGGGGAAGAACACTGAAGCTTTCTTT. Encoded protein: CASSITWGKNTEAFF. The full variable domain, in which reference TRBV19 and TRBJ1-1 provide the parts outside the CDR3, is DGGITQSPKYLFRKEGQNVTLSCEQNLNHDAMYWYRQDPGQGLRLIYYSQIVNDFQKGDIAEGYSVSREKKESFPLTVTSAQKNPTAFYLCASSITWGKNTEAFFGQGTRLTVV.

This chain's CDR3 is CASSQDLGSPLHF. The CDR3 DNA reads as TGTGCCAGCAGCCAAGATTTAGGCTCACCCCTCCACTTT. The J gene is TRBJ1-6, the V gene TRBV4-2; no firm D call. The CDR3 loop spans 13 amino acids. CDR1 LGHNA and CDR2 YNFKEQ come from the germline V gene. V was trimmed by 0 bases and J by 10 bases, leaving 7 bases between them.

J is TRBJ1-1 and V is TRBV6-1; the D is unclear. The germline V and J ends were trimmed by 2 bases and 4 bases, with 5 bases remaining between them. CDR3 size: 12 residues. Looked up from germline, CDR1 is MNHNS and CDR2 is SASEGT. CDR3 in DNA: TGTGCCAGCAGTGAAAAAGGCACTGAAGCTTTCTTT. Amino acid sequence: CASSEKGTEAFF.

CDR3 region: CASVRQGTSEQFF. CDR3 DNA: TGTGCCAGCGTACGACAGGGAACGAGTGAGCAGTTCTTC. The rearrangement links TRBV14 to TRBJ2-1, with 7 bases aligning to TRBD1. The CDR3 runs 13 residues. Trimming took 8 bases from V and 9 from J; bases not matched to a gene: 10. Germline V gene data show CDR1 as SGHDN and CDR2 as FVKESK.

This chain links TRBV6-5 with TRBJ1-2; D is uncertain. The germline V gene encodes CDR1 MNHEY and CDR2 SVGAGI. The germline V and J ends were trimmed by 6 bases and 2 bases, with 4 bases remaining between them. The CDR3 is 11 residues long. The CDR3 here is CASRQNYGYTF. In DNA form, the CDR3 reads TGTGCCAGCAGACAGAACTATGGCTACACCTTC.

The V and J genes are TRBV5-6 and TRBJ1-2; D is perhaps TRBD1 (5 bases). CDR1 is SGHDT and CDR2 is YYEEEE in the germline V gene. CDR3 length: 14 residues. Trimming stripped 4 bases from V and 5 bases from J, with 15 bases between. The CDR3 reads CASSLGPEGYGYTF. In DNA, the CDR3 is TGTGCCAGCAGCCTAGGGCCCGAGGGGTATGGCTACACCTTC.

A single count supports this clone. This sequence joins TRBV18 and TRBJ1-2; 11 bases match TRBD1. CDR1 and CDR2 (germline): KGHSH, LQKENI. Germline trimming cut 4 bases from V and 6 bases from J; bases unmatched to any gene: 7. The CDR3 has 15 amino acids. CDR3 DNA: TGTGCCAGCTCACGAGGACAGGGGGCATCGGATGGCTACACCTTC. It is translated as CASSRGQGASDGYTF. Variable domain in full (rest from reference TRBV18 and TRBJ1-2): NAGVMQNPRHLVRRRGQEARLRCSPMKGHSHVYWYRQLPEEGLKFMVYLQKENIIDESGMPKERFSAEFPKEGPSILRIQQVVRGDSAAYFCASSRGQGASDGYTFGSGTRLTVV.

This clone was detected once. The chain employs TRBV4-1 and TRBJ1-5; D is uncertain. CDR1 MGHRA and CDR2 YSYEKL come from the germline V gene. The length of the CDR3 is 16 residues. The V gene lost 0 bases and the J gene lost 0 bases, with 9 bases spanning the gap. The CDR3 reads CASSQERTISNQPQHF. CDR3 nucleotides: TGCGCCAGCAGCCAAGAAAGGACCATTAGCAATCAGCCCCAGCATTTT.